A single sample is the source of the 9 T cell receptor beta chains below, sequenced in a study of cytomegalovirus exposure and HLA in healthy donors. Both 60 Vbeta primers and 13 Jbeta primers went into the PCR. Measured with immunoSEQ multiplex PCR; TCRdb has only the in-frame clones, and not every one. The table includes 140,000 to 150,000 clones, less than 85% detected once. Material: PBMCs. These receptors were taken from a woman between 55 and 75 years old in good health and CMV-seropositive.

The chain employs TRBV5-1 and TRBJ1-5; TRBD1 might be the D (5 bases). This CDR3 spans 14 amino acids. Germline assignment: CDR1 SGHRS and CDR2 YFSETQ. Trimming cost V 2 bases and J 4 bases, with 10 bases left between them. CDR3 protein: CASSLGHKNQPQHF. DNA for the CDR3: TGCGCCAGCAGCTTAGGACATAAGAATCAGCCCCAGCATTTT.

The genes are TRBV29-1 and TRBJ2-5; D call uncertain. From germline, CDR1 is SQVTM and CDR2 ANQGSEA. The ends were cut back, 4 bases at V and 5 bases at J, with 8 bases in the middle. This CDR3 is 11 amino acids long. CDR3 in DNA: TGCAGCGTTGCACTAATGGAGACCCAGTACTTC. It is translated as CSVALMETQYF.

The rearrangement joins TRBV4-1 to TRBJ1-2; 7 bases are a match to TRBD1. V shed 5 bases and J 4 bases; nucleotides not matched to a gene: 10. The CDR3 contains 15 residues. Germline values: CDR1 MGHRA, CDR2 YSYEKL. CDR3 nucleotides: TGCGCCAGCAGCGTCGGGACAGCGGACCCCTATGGCTACACCTTC. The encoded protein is CASSVGTADPYGYTF.

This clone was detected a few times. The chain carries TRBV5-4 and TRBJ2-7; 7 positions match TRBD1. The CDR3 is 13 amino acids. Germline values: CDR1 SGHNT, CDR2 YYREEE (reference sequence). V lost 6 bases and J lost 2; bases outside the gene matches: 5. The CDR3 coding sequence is TGTGCCAGCACCTCCGACAGGGCCTACGAGCAGTACTTC. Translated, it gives CASTSDRAYEQYF.

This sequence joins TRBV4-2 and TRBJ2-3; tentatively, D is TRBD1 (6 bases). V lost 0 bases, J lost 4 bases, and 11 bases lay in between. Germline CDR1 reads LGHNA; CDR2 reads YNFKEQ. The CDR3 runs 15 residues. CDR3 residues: CASSQDPQGSDTQYF. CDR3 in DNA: TGTGCCAGCAGCCAAGATCCCCAGGGGTCAGATACGCAGTATTTT.

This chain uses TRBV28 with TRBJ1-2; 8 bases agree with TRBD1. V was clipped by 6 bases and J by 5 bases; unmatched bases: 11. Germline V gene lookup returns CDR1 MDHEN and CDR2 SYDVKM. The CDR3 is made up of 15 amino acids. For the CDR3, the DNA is TGTGCCAGCAGCCCAGGGGGCCTTGGTGGGTATGGCTACACCTTC. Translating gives CASSPGGLGGYGYTF.

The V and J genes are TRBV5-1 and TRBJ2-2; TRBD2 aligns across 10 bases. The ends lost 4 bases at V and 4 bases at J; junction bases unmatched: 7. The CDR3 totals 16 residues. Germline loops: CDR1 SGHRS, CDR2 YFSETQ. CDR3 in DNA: TGCGCCAGCAGCCCCCTAGCGGGAGTTGGCACCGGGGAGCTGTTTTTT. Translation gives CASSPLAGVGTGELFF.

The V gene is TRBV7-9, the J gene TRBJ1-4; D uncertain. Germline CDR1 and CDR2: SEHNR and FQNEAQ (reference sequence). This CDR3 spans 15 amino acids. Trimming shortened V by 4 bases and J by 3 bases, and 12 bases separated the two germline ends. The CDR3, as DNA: TGTGCCAGCAGCTCCCAACTGCTTGCTAATGAAAAACTGTTTTTT. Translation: CASSSQLLANEKLFF.

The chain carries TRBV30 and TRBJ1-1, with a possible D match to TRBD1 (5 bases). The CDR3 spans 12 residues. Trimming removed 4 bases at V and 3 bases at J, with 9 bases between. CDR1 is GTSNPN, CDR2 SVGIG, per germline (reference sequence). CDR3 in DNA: TGTGCCTGGATGGGGCATTACACTGAAGCTTTCTTT. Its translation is CAWMGHYTEAFF.